Listed below are T cell receptor beta chains from one sample, sequenced in a study of T cells in Graves' hyperthyroidism and ophthalmopathy. A single record per CDR3 protein comes from TCRdb applying MiXCR to the multiplex PCR reads. The sample lists over 500,000 distinct CDR3 sequences, 11% to 15% seen once, with more than 11% in the top ten. Material for sequencing was blood. These receptors were taken from a woman aged 40 to 50 with Graves' hyperthyroidism. Each CDR3 is given with its conserved first and last residue. Each record gives: clone size, CDR3 length, J gene, V gene, CDR3 protein. Clone size, where shown, is once, few, many, or a class for clones that have expanded.

many	15	TRBJ2-7	TRBV7-9	CASNIAGAASYEQYF
NA	13	TRBJ1-4	TRBV4-2	CASSQVINEKLFF
NA	13	TRBJ1-4	TRBV7-3	CASSPRQGQQLFF
many	13	TRBJ2-5	TRBV11-3	CASSWVFGETQYF
NA	16	TRBJ2-3	TRBV27	CASSSWTSGNTDTQYF
few	15	TRBJ2-7	TRBV6-5	CASSYGDRSLSEQYF
few	12	TRBJ2-1	TRBV29-1	CSVGGGYNEQFF
once	15	TRBJ2-3	TRBV27	CASSFQRESTDTQYF
NA	15	TRBJ2-2	TRBV10-3	CAISEGRGNTGELFF
many	15	TRBJ1-1	TRBV6-1	CASTSLPTGYTEAFF
many	17	TRBJ2-7	TRBV29-1	CSALGRGLAGEFHEQYF
many	14	TRBJ2-1	TRBV5-1	CASTRGDSYNEQFF
many	12	TRBJ1-1	TRBV30	CAWRKGQAEAFF
many	18	TRBJ2-3	TRBV7-9	CASSLGDSGRALGDTQYF
NA	11	TRBJ1-2	TRBV5-6	CASSFYDGYTF
many	12	TRBJ2-1	TRBV30	CAWSNQYNEQFF
few	15	TRBJ2-5	TRBV25-1	CASSGRSGRGETQYF
many	20	TRBJ2-3	TRBV2	CASSDHRTSGRGMFGDTQYF
NA	15	TRBJ1-5	TRBV5-5	CASSLGTGVLQPQHF
many	13	TRBJ1-3	TRBV15	CATRGTGGNTIYF
few	18	TRBJ2-3	TRBV6-1	CASSEASGRAGYTDTQYF
once	16	TRBJ2-7	TRBV14	CASSQDENGRAYEQYF
many	15	TRBJ1-1	TRBV30	CAWSYGQGGNTEAFF
many	16	TRBJ2-1	TRBV7-2	CASSLALGLAYNEQFF
many	18	TRBJ1-2	TRBV27	CASSRRDRETDANYGYTF
few	17	TRBJ2-5	TRBV4-2	CASSQQIGGTGQETQYF
few	17	TRBJ1-5	TRBV5-1	CASSLFYRGVGNQPQHF
NA	16	TRBJ2-1	TRBV20-1	CSADGGGRVSYNEQFF
many	14	TRBJ1-1	TRBV28	CASNFRGGGMEAFF
few	15	TRBJ2-7	TRBV9	CASSVRGQGPGEQYF
few	14	TRBJ2-7	TRBV5-6	CASSFRDYGDEQYF
many	14	TRBJ1-2	TRBV30	CAWREQGVYYGYTF
many	14	TRBJ2-1	TRBV20-1	CSARSEGPYNEQFF
many	12	TRBJ2-6	TRBV7-2	CASSLRGRVLTF
many	14	TRBJ1-2	TRBV28	CASYSVGAVNGYTF
few	13	TRBJ1-5	TRBV5-1	CASSLAQNQPQHF
many	14	TRBJ1-1	TRBV27	CASNPSGGGTEAFF
many	13	TRBJ2-7	TRBV10-2	CASSEAPTYEQYF
few	12	TRBJ1-2	TRBV7-3	CASSLRHYGYTF
few	15	TRBJ1-4	TRBV7-2	CASSLKRGRDEKLFF
many	17	TRBJ2-2	TRBV11-2	CASSSKTGGSFTGELFF
once	14	TRBJ2-1	TRBV6-2/TRBV6-3	CASTRGQLNDEQFF
NA	18	TRBJ2-3	TRBV18	CASSKQTGSPFPRDTQYF
many	14	TRBJ2-7	TRBV27	CASSLIGRRSEQYF
many	14	TRBJ2-1	TRBV6-2/TRBV6-3	CATQKGLSYNEQFF
few	18	TRBJ1-5	TRBV5-5	CASSSSGQGTSTNQPQHF
many	14	TRBJ1-1	TRBV12-3/TRBV12-4	CASSLLARGTEAFF
many	12	TRBJ1-2	TRBV2	CASRQGSGGYTF
many	12	TRBJ2-7	TRBV6-2/TRBV6-3	CASSYRTAEQYF
NA	14	TRBJ2-7	TRBV19	CASEETSGSDEQYF
few	14	TRBJ2-3	TRBV30	CAWSAGVRTDTQYF
many	14	TRBJ2-7	TRBV30	CAWSVGVGGHEQYF
NA	14	TRBJ2-7	TRBV29-1	CSAPWGGSSYEQYF
NA	18	TRBJ2-7	TRBV19	CASSILINRDKIVYEQYF
few	20	TRBJ2-1	TRBV7-2	CASSSRGLAGVISSYNEQFF